Presented here are 32 T cell receptor beta chains from one specimen sequenced in a study of immune evolution from preneoplasia to lung adenocarcinoma. Using immunoSEQ multiplex PCR, the repertoire was profiled, and TCRdb retains in-frame clones only, with some absent. The sample consists of 20,000 to 30,000 clones, just under 75% of them appearing once. Sequencing was performed on FFPE invasive lung adenocarcinoma tissue. The receptors shown here come from a person aged 55-75 years with invasive lung adenocarcinoma. Some clones in this sample may be carry-over from other donors' samples.

The J gene is TRBJ2-1, the V gene TRBV11-2; D is possibly TRBD1 (8 bases). V lost 6 bases and J lost 2, with 17 bases in between. This CDR3 has 16 residues. In germline, CDR1 is SGHAT, CDR2 FQNNGV. The DNA for the CDR3 is TGTGCCAGCAGGTCATACAGGGGGGGCACCTACAATGAGCAGTTCTTC. Translation gives CASRSYRGGTYNEQFF.

V and J are TRBV28 and TRBJ1-5; 10 positions agree with TRBD1. The CDR3 is made up of 14 amino acids. Unmatched junction bases numbered 6, after V lost 7 bases and J lost 6 bases. Germline V gene sequence: CDR1 MDHEN, CDR2 SYDVKM. The CDR3, as DNA: TGTGCCAGCAAACCGACAGGGGGCGGTCAGCCCCAGCATTTT. It translates to CASKPTGGGQPQHF.

This chain joins TRBV19 and TRBJ1-5; 11 positions match TRBD1. The CDR3 contains 14 residues. Germline V gives CDR1 LNHDA, CDR2 SQIVND (reference sequence). The V and J ends lost 7 bases and 7 bases, in that order; junction bases with no gene match: 6. The CDR3 loop reads CASIGDRGVQPQHF. The CDR3 DNA reads TGTGCCAGTATCGGGGACAGGGGGGTACAGCCCCAGCATTTT.

V is TRBV6-6 and J is TRBJ2-1, with 12 bases aligning to TRBD1. V trimming: 2 bases; J trimming: 8 bases; junction bases outside the gene matches: 1. The germline V gene encodes CDR1 MNHNY and CDR2 SVGAGI (reference sequence). CDR3 length: 14 residues. This chain's CDR3 is CASSYGTGGYEQFF. The CDR3 DNA reads TGTGCCAGCAGTTACGGGACAGGGGGCTATGAGCAGTTCTTC.

The chain recombines TRBV5-1 with TRBJ2-2, with 8 bases aligning to TRBD1. Germline V gene data show CDR1 as SGHRS and CDR2 as YFSETQ. V dropped 5 bases and J dropped 1; count of bases not matched to a gene: 7. The CDR3 loop spans 16 amino acids. The CDR3 DNA reads as TGCGCCAGCAGTCACACAGGGGGATGGAACACCGGGGAGCTGTTTTTT. Translated: CASSHTGGWNTGELFF.

J is TRBJ2-5 and V is TRBV29-1, with a possible D match to TRBD2 (6 bases). The CDR3 is 14 amino acids. The V gene's germline CDR1 is SQVTM and CDR2 ANQGSEA. V was pared by 6 bases and J by 1 base, with 15 bases between. The CDR3 DNA follows: TGCAGCGTGCCCTGGGCGGGACCCCAAGAGACCCAGTACTTC. Translating it yields CSVPWAGPQETQYF.

The chain employs TRBV29-1 and TRBJ2-7; D not certain. The length of the CDR3 is 13 residues. The V and J ends lost 4 bases and 6 bases respectively, with 16 bases between them. Germline V lookup: CDR1 SQVTM, CDR2 ANQGSEA. The CDR3 loop is CSVGKSQSAEQYF. The CDR3 coding sequence is TGCAGCGTTGGGAAGAGTCAAAGCGCCGAGCAGTACTTC.

The chain combines TRBV7-6 with TRBJ2-7; D unclear. The CDR3 consists of 13 residues. Trimming removed 0 bases at V and 6 bases at J, with 9 bases between. CDR1 and CDR2 from the germline V gene are SGHVS and FNYEAQ. The CDR3 DNA follows: TGTGCCAGCAGCTTAGCTACATTACGCGAGCAGTACTTC. This encodes CASSLATLREQYF.

V gene TRBV6-4 combines with J gene TRBJ2-3; D may be TRBD2 (6 bases). The CDR3 consists of 16 residues. Trimming shortened V by 0 bases and J by 4 bases, and 14 bases separated the two germline ends. Germline lookup yields CDR1 MRHNA and CDR2 SNTAGT. CDR3 loop: CASSDSAGSRADTQYF. The CDR3 nucleotides are TGTGCCAGCAGTGACTCTGCCGGGAGTAGGGCAGATACGCAGTATTTT.

V is TRBV7-2 and J is TRBJ1-1; D uncertain. CDR1 is SGHTA and CDR2 is FQGNSA in the germline V gene. The CDR3 length is 14 residues. V lost 5 bases to trimming and J lost 5 bases, with 15 bases between them. DNA for the CDR3: TGTGCCAGCAGCCCTCAAGGCGGGAGAACTGAAGCTTTCTTT. Amino acids: CASSPQGGRTEAFF.

A word on this clone: The same CDR3 is also encoded by other DNA sequences in this sample. V and J are TRBV5-1 and TRBJ1-4; D possibly corresponds to TRBD1 (5 bases). This CDR3 is built from 15 residues. Germline V gene sequence: CDR1 SGHRS, CDR2 YFSETQ. Deletions cut 0 bases from V and 1 base from J, with 7 bases between. CDR3 sequence reads: CASSLGRGTNEKLFF. CDR3 DNA sequence: TGCGCCAGCAGCTTGGGGAGGGGAACTAATGAAAAACTGTTTTTT.

The genes are TRBV9 and TRBJ2-5, with D possibly being TRBD1 (6 bases). Germline CDR1 and CDR2: SGDLS and YYNGEE. V dropped 0 bases and J dropped 1 base, with 10 bases sitting between them. The CDR3 spans 15 residues. DNA of the CDR3: TGTGCCAGCAGCGTAGGCGCACAGGGCCAAGAGACCCAGTACTTC. As protein: CASSVGAQGQETQYF.

CDR3 region: CASSLGQAGGNQPQHF. As DNA, the CDR3 is TGTGCCAGCAGCTTAGGGCAGGCCGGGGGCAATCAGCCCCAGCATTTT. The V and J genes are TRBV7-8 and TRBJ1-5, with D hard to call. Germline CDR1 and CDR2: SGHVS and FQNEAQ. The CDR3 contains 16 residues. V lost 1 base and J 2 bases, leaving 12 bases between the germline ends.

The rearrangement links TRBV28 to TRBJ1-4, with D perhaps TRBD1 (5 bases). Germline CDR1 is MDHEN and CDR2 is SYDVKM. CDR3 size: 11 residues. Trimming removed 3 bases at V and 14 bases at J, with 10 bases between. The chain's CDR3 is CASSLGGGLFF. CDR3 coding DNA: TGTGCCAGCAGTTTGGGGGGAGGGCTGTTTTTT. The full variable domain, completed using reference TRBV28 and TRBJ1-4, is DVKVTQSSRYLVKRTGEKVFLECVQDMDHENMFWYRQDPGLGLRLIYFSYDVKMKEKGDIPEGYSVSREKKERFSLILESASTNQTSMYLCASSLGGGLFFGSGTQLSVL.

The chain is built from TRBV21-1 and TRBJ2-7; whether TRBD1, the table's D call, matches the DNA was not checked. TRBV21-1 is listed as a pseudogene. The CDR3 contains 19 residues. The CDR3 here is CASSKHPRRVGTALREQYF. DNA for the CDR3: TGTGCCAGCAGCAAACATCCGCGCCGAGTGGGGACAGCTCTTCGGGAGCAGTACTTC.

The gene calls are TRBV21-1 and TRBJ1-5; the table's TRBD1 call for D was not verified on the DNA. TRBV21-1 is annotated as a pseudogene. The CDR3 runs 15 residues. Here the CDR3 DNA reads TGTGCCAGCAGCCCTCGATCAGGGGGCTACCAGCCCCAGCATTTT. It yields the protein CASSPRSGGYQPQHF.

By proportion, this clone is medium-sized. The chain joins TRBV5-1 to TRBJ2-2, with 8 bases identical to TRBD1. The CDR3 runs to 15 residues. With 7 bases clipped from V and 2 bases from J, the junction kept 7 bases outside the gene matches. Germline CDR1 and CDR2: SGHRS and YFSETQ. CDR3 bases: TGCGCCAGCGGGCCAGGGGGCCTAAACACCGGGGAGCTGTTTTTT. This sequence encodes CASGPGGLNTGELFF.

This chain joins TRBV7-8 and TRBJ2-1, with 10 bases that match TRBD1. The CDR3 is made up of 15 amino acids. The ends lost 4 bases at V and 7 bases at J; junction bases unmatched: 7. CDR1 and CDR2 from the germline V gene are SGHVS and FQNEAQ. The CDR3 bases are TGTGCCAGCAGCTCGACAGGGGGCGGAACTAATGAGCAGTTCTTC. Encoded protein: CASSSTGGGTNEQFF. Full variable domain (rest looked up from reference TRBV7-8 and TRBJ2-1): GAGVSQSPRYKVAKRGQDVALRCDPISGHVSLFWYQQALGQGPEFLTYFQNEAQLDKSGLPSDRFFAERPEGSVSTLKIQRTQQEDSAVYLCASSSTGGGTNEQFFGPGTRLTVL.

Judged by abundance, this clone is medium-sized (0.01 to 0.1%). The V call is TRBV5-1, the J call TRBJ2-5; D remains ambiguous. From germline, CDR1 is SGHRS and CDR2 YFSETQ. With 5 bases removed from V and 5 bases from J, the gap between germline ends came to 13 bases. This CDR3 contains 13 residues. The chain's CDR3 is CASRSNAGETQYF. In DNA, the CDR3 is TGCGCCAGCAGGTCAAACGCCGGGGAGACCCAGTACTTC.

The V call is TRBV5-4, the J call TRBJ1-1; TRBD1 aligns across 9 bases. V lost 5 bases to trimming and J lost 4 bases; unmatched junction nucleotides: 6. Germline V lookup: CDR1 SGHNT, CDR2 YYREEE (reference sequence). The CDR3 covers 14 residues. CDR3 region: CASSPTGGGTEAFF. Written as DNA, the CDR3 is TGTGCCAGCAGTCCGACAGGGGGTGGCACTGAAGCTTTCTTT.

Concerning this clone itself: The same CDR3 arises from other DNA sequences in this sample as well. The J gene is TRBJ2-7, the V gene TRBV15, with unresolved D. The germline V gene has CDR1 LNHNV and CDR2 YYDKDF (reference sequence). Trimming removed 5 bases at V and 3 bases at J, with 5 bases between. The CDR3 runs to 11 residues. CDR3 loop: CATSRGYEQYF. CDR3 nucleotides: TGTGCCACCAGCCGCGGCTACGAGCAGTACTTC.

The chain joins TRBV7-9 to TRBJ1-4; D may be TRBD1 (5 bases). The CDR3 runs to 16 residues. Trimming pared 5 bases from V and 0 bases from J, leaving 13 bases between. CDR1 is SEHNR and CDR2 is FQNEAQ in the germline V gene (reference sequence). CDR3 bases: TGTGCCAGCAGCCGAGGGGATCTAACAACTAATGAAAAACTGTTTTTT. It codes for CASSRGDLTTNEKLFF.

In nucleotides, the CDR3 is TGTGCCAGCAGTTGGAAAGGGAATCAGCCCCAGCATTTT. Residues: CASSWKGNQPQHF. This chain links TRBV6-6 with TRBJ1-5; D not resolved. Germline V gene sequence: CDR1 MNHNY, CDR2 SVGAGI (reference sequence). V lost 4 bases to trimming and J lost 4 bases, with 8 bases between them. CDR3 length: 13 residues.

There are a few counts of this clone. This chain joins TRBV27 and TRBJ2-3; D not certain. The CDR3 has 13 amino acids. CDR1 and CDR2 (germline): MNHEY, SMNVEV (reference sequence). V was pared by 6 bases and J by 5 bases, with 12 bases between. CDR3 coding DNA: TGTGCCAGCAGCCACAAAAGTAGAGATACGCAGTATTTT. Translation gives CASSHKSRDTQYF.

V is TRBV11-3 and J is TRBJ2-3; perhaps TRBD1 as D (5 bases). Per the germline V gene, CDR1 is SGHNT and CDR2 is YENEEA. This CDR3 has 16 amino acids. V gave up 3 bases and J gave up 0 bases, with 13 bases separating them. The CDR3 DNA sequence: TGTGCCAGCAGCTTCTACAGGAGCACTAGCACAGATACGCAGTATTTT. It codes for CASSFYRSTSTDTQYF.

The CDR3 spells CATKGQISYNEQFF. CDR3 in DNA: TGTGCCACCAAAGGACAGATCTCCTACAATGAGCAGTTCTTC. This sequence joins TRBV2 and TRBJ2-1; D is perhaps TRBD1 (6 bases). The CDR3 totals 14 residues. Deletions cut 10 bases from V and 0 bases from J, with 13 bases between. Germline V lookup: CDR1 SNHLY, CDR2 FYNNEI.

This chain joins TRBV28 and TRBJ1-1; 7 bases are shared with TRBD1. With V trimmed by 5 bases and J by 4 bases, 7 bases remained unmatched. The CDR3 has 14 amino acids. Germline CDR1 reads MDHEN; CDR2 reads SYDVKM. The chain's CDR3 is CASSPTGVGTEAFF. Written as DNA, the CDR3 is TGTGCCAGCAGTCCCACAGGGGTAGGCACTGAAGCTTTCTTT.

The chain carries TRBV30 and TRBJ1-5, with a weak D call TRBD1 (6 bases). Germline CDR1 and CDR2: GTSNPN and SVGIG (reference sequence). The CDR3 has 14 residues. V shed 1 base and J shed 4 bases, with 11 bases lying between them. This CDR3 is CAWSGDTENQPQHF. Here the CDR3 DNA reads TGTGCCTGGAGTGGGGACACCGAAAATCAGCCCCAGCATTTT.

The rearrangement links TRBV19 to TRBJ2-6, with 8 nucleotides matching TRBD1. CDR1 is LNHDA, CDR2 SQIVND, per germline (reference sequence). The length of the CDR3 is 15 residues. The J segment lost 4 bases and the V segment lost 7 bases, leaving 6 bases of the junction unmatched. CDR3 in DNA: TGTGCCAGTACCCAGGGGGCGGCGGGGGCCAACGTCCTGACTTTC. The encoded protein is CASTQGAAGANVLTF. The full variable domain, completed using reference TRBV19 and TRBJ2-6, is DGGITQSPKYLFRKEGQNVTLSCEQNLNHDAMYWYRQDPGQGLRLIYYSQIVNDFQKGDIAEGYSVSREKKESFPLTVTSAQKNPTAFYLCASTQGAAGANVLTFGAGSRLTVL.

In DNA form, the CDR3 reads TGTGCTAGTGTTAGTTCCCAGGGGGATGAGCAGTTCTTC. This codes for CASVSSQGDEQFF. The chain is built from TRBV12-5 and TRBJ2-1; 7 nucleotides match TRBD1. The V gene's germline CDR1 is LGHNT and CDR2 FRNRAP. J gave up 8 bases and V 7 bases, and 8 bases lay outside the gene matches. The CDR3 contains 13 residues. The full variable domain, completed using reference TRBV12-5 and TRBJ2-1, is DARVTQTPRHKVTEMGQEVTMRCQPILGHNTVFWYRQTMMQGLELLAYFRNRAPLDDSGMPKDRFSAEMPDATLATLKIQPSEPRDSAVYFCASVSSQGDEQFFGPGTRLTVL.

This clone rates as medium-sized (0.01 to 0.1%). The V gene is TRBV5-1, the J gene TRBJ2-3; 8 nucleotides align to TRBD2. Trimming removed 2 bases from V and 0 bases from J; junction bases left unmatched: 2. The germline V gene encodes CDR1 SGHRS and CDR2 YFSETQ. CDR3 length: 15 residues. The CDR3 protein is CASSFSGASTDTQYF. In DNA, the CDR3 is TGCGCCAGCAGCTTTAGCGGGGCTAGCACAGATACGCAGTATTTT.

V and J are TRBV11-3 and TRBJ2-7; D call uncertain. The germline V gene encodes CDR1 SGHNT and CDR2 YENEEA. The V gene lost 3 bases and the J gene lost 6 bases, with 15 bases spanning the gap. There are 14 residues in the CDR3. The CDR3 spells CASSFSNAIGEQYF. The CDR3 DNA reads as TGTGCCAGCAGCTTCTCAAACGCTATCGGCGAGCAGTACTTC.